A single sample is the source of the 15 T cell receptor beta chains below, sequenced in a study of T cells in Graves' hyperthyroidism and ophthalmopathy. RNA transcripts provided the source from which TCR beta CDR3 regions were amplified. First-round RT-PCR with HTBI primers amplified the TCR CDR3 region. TCRdb used MiXCR to reprocess the multiplex PCR reads, holding one entry per CDR3 protein. The sample records a few hundred thousand distinct CDR3 sequences, approximately 48% being singletons. Sample: peripheral blood or thyroid tissue (not recorded which). The receptors derive from an adult woman with Graves' disease, either hyperthyroidism or ophthalmopathy (not recorded which).

This clonotype was observed many times. This sequence joins TRBV10-3 and TRBJ2-6; 7 bases are a match to TRBD1. Germline V gives CDR1 ENHRY, CDR2 SYGVKD. CDR3 length: 19 residues. The V and J ends lost 10 bases and 2 bases, in that order; junction bases with no gene match: 20. The CDR3 here is CASRPDATGWVTGANVLTF. As DNA, the CDR3 is TGTGCCAGCCGACCGGACGCGACAGGGTGGGTGACTGGGGCCAACGTCCTGACTTTC.

This chain links TRBV5-1 with TRBJ2-5, with 9 bases aligning to TRBD2. The junction had 4 bases not matched to a gene; V was cut back by 6 bases and J by 1 base. Germline-derived CDR1 and CDR2 are SGHRS and YFSETQ. The CDR3 contains 14 residues. This CDR3 reads CASNPSGAQETQYF. In DNA form, the CDR3 reads TGCGCCAGCAACCCTAGCGGGGCCCAAGAGACCCAGTACTTC.

About this clonotype itself: This may be a read error: a much more frequent sequence differs by one nucleotide. The CDR3 protein is CASSLGQGRDYTF. CDR3 sequence (DNA): TGTGCCAGCAGTTTAGGTCAGGGACGTGACTACACCTTC. V and J are TRBV12-3 or TRBV12-4 and TRBJ1-2, with D possibly matching TRBD1 (5 bases). CDR3 length: 13 residues. Trimming stripped 1 base from V and 10 bases from J, with 13 bases between.

The chain recombines TRBV10-1 with TRBJ2-5; TRBD2 might be the D (6 bases). The germline gives CDR1 WNHNN, CDR2 SYGVQD (reference sequence). The CDR3 has 15 amino acids. Deletions cut 4 bases from V and 1 base from J, with 13 bases between. CDR3 in amino acids: CASSAGGNAQETQYF. The CDR3 nucleotides read TGCGCCAGCAGTGCCGGGGGAAACGCCCAAGAGACCCAGTACTTC.

This clonotype was counted many times. The V and J genes are TRBV20-1 and TRBJ1-5, with a possible D match to TRBD1 (5 bases). CDR3 length: 13 amino acids. Germline CDR1 DFQATT, CDR2 SNEGSKA (reference sequence). The V end lost 7 bases, the J end lost 7 bases, and 17 bases lay between the germline ends. CDR3 sequence reads: CSVGDQVFQPQHF. The CDR3, as DNA: TGCAGTGTGGGGGATCAGGTTTTCCAGCCCCAGCATTTT.

This sequence joins TRBV7-2 and TRBJ2-7; 10 nucleotides agree with TRBD2. This CDR3 has 15 amino acids. Germline V lookup: CDR1 SGHTA, CDR2 FQGNSA. After removal of 5 bases from V and 4 bases from J, the junction contained 8 bases not matched to a gene. CDR3: CASSPALAGVYEQYF. Written as DNA, the CDR3 is TGTGCCAGCAGCCCCGCGCTAGCGGGAGTTTACGAGCAGTACTTC.

V and J are TRBV11-2 and TRBJ1-1; D possibly corresponds to TRBD1 (5 bases). The CDR3 has 15 residues. The germline CDR1 and CDR2 sequences are SGHAT and FQNNGV. The V end lost 1 base, the J end lost 6 bases, and 15 bases lay between the germline ends. The CDR3 sequence is CASSLGGGSVAEAFF. CDR3 bases: TGTGCCAGCAGCTTAGGGGGGGGTTCGGTTGCTGAAGCTTTCTTT. Looking up the rest from reference TRBV11-2 and TRBJ1-1 gives the full variable domain: EAGVAQSPRYKIIEKRQSVAFWCNPISGHATLYWYQQILGQGPKLLIQFQNNGVVDDSQLPKDRFSAERLKGVDSTLKIQPAKLEDSAVYLCASSLGGGSVAEAFFGQGTRLTVV.

This clonotype was seen only a few times. CDR3 nucleotides: TGTGCCAGCAGAGGACAGGGGGCGTCGGGGGCCCAGTACTTC. It specifies CASRGQGASGAQYF. The chain links TRBV2 to TRBJ2-5; 11 bases align to TRBD1. In germline, CDR1 is SNHLY, CDR2 FYNNEI. CDR3 length: 14 amino acids. V shed 6 bases and J 9 bases; nucleotides not matched to a gene: 9.

Ten or more counts support this clonotype. The rearrangement uses TRBV20-1 and TRBJ1-6; D is ambiguous. CDR3 length equals 14 residues. Looked up from germline, CDR1 is DFQATT and CDR2 is SNEGSKA (reference sequence). Trimming took off 4 bases at V and 10 bases at J, with 17 bases between the two ends. The CDR3 loop is CSAIRSGPSSPLHF. Here the CDR3 DNA reads TGCAGTGCTATCCGATCAGGACCATCCTCACCCCTCCACTTT.

The chain joins TRBV10-2 to TRBJ2-5, with D perhaps matching TRBD1 (6 bases). CDR3 length: 17 residues. The V gene's germline CDR1 is WSHSY and CDR2 SAAADI. Trimming shortened V by 2 bases and J by 0 bases, and 16 bases separated the two germline ends. CDR3 in DNA: TGCGCCAGCAGTGAGACATCAGCCGGGACATACCAAGAGACCCAGTACTTC. This translates into CASSETSAGTYQETQYF.

The chain employs TRBV10-3 and TRBJ1-1; D perhaps matches TRBD1 (5 bases). Trimming cost V 2 bases and J 4 bases, with 11 bases left between them. CDR3 size: 14 residues. Germline CDR1 and CDR2: ENHRY and SYGVKD. CDR3 in amino acids: CAISETGVGTEAFF. DNA for the CDR3: TGTGCCATCAGTGAGACAGGAGTCGGCACTGAAGCTTTCTTT.

The sample holds many counts of this clonotype. The rearrangement uses TRBV20-1 and TRBJ2-7; 9 bases are a match to TRBD2. The CDR3 is made up of 15 amino acids. The germline gives CDR1 DFQATT, CDR2 SNEGSKA (reference sequence). Trimming cost V 5 bases and J 3 bases; bases outside gene matches: 11. CDR3 bases: TGCAGTGCTCCCCTTGGCGGTAGCGGGGGCTACGAGCAGTACTTC. The encoded protein is CSAPLGGSGGYEQYF.

The chain couples TRBV10-3 to TRBJ2-2, with TRBD2 identical over 10 bases. The V gene's germline CDR1 is ENHRY and CDR2 SYGVKD. Trimming at V came to 6 bases and at J to 5 bases, leaving 9 bases not matched to a gene. The CDR3 is made up of 16 amino acids. The chain's CDR3 is CAISGGLASSTGELFF. The CDR3 coding sequence is TGTGCCATCAGCGGGGGACTAGCGTCCTCAACCGGGGAGCTGTTTTTT.

On this clonotype: A much larger clone lies one base from this, so it may be a read error. The rearrangement uses TRBV29-1 and TRBJ2-2; 9 bases align to TRBD1. Germline V gene sequence: CDR1 SQVTM, CDR2 ANQGSEA. CDR3 length equals 14 residues. CDR3 in DNA: TGCAGCGCTATGACAGGGGGGGTTACCGGGGAGCTGGTTTTT. Residues: CSAMTGGVTGELVF.

This chain uses TRBV20-1 with TRBJ1-2; TRBD1 might be the D (5 bases). The V gene's germline CDR1 is DFQATT and CDR2 SNEGSKA (reference sequence). This CDR3 contains 16 residues. The V end lost 0 bases, the J end lost 2 bases, and 16 bases lay between the germline ends. The CDR3 DNA is TGCAGTGCTAGAGATCCCGGGACGTGGGGGAACTATGGCTACACCTTC. It translates to CSARDPGTWGNYGYTF.